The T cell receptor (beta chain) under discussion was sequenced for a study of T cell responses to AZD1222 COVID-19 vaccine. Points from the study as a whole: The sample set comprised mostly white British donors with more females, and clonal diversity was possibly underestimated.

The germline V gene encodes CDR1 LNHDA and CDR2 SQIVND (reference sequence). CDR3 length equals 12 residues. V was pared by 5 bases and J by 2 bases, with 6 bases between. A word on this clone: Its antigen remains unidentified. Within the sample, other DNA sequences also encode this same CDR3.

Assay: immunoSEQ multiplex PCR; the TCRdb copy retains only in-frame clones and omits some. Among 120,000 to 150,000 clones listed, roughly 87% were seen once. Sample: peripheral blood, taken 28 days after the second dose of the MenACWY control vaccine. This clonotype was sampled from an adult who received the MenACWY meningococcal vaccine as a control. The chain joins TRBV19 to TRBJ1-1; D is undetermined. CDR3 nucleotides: TGTGCCAGTAGTCGGGTTAACACTGAAGCTTTCTTT. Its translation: CASSRVNTEAFF.